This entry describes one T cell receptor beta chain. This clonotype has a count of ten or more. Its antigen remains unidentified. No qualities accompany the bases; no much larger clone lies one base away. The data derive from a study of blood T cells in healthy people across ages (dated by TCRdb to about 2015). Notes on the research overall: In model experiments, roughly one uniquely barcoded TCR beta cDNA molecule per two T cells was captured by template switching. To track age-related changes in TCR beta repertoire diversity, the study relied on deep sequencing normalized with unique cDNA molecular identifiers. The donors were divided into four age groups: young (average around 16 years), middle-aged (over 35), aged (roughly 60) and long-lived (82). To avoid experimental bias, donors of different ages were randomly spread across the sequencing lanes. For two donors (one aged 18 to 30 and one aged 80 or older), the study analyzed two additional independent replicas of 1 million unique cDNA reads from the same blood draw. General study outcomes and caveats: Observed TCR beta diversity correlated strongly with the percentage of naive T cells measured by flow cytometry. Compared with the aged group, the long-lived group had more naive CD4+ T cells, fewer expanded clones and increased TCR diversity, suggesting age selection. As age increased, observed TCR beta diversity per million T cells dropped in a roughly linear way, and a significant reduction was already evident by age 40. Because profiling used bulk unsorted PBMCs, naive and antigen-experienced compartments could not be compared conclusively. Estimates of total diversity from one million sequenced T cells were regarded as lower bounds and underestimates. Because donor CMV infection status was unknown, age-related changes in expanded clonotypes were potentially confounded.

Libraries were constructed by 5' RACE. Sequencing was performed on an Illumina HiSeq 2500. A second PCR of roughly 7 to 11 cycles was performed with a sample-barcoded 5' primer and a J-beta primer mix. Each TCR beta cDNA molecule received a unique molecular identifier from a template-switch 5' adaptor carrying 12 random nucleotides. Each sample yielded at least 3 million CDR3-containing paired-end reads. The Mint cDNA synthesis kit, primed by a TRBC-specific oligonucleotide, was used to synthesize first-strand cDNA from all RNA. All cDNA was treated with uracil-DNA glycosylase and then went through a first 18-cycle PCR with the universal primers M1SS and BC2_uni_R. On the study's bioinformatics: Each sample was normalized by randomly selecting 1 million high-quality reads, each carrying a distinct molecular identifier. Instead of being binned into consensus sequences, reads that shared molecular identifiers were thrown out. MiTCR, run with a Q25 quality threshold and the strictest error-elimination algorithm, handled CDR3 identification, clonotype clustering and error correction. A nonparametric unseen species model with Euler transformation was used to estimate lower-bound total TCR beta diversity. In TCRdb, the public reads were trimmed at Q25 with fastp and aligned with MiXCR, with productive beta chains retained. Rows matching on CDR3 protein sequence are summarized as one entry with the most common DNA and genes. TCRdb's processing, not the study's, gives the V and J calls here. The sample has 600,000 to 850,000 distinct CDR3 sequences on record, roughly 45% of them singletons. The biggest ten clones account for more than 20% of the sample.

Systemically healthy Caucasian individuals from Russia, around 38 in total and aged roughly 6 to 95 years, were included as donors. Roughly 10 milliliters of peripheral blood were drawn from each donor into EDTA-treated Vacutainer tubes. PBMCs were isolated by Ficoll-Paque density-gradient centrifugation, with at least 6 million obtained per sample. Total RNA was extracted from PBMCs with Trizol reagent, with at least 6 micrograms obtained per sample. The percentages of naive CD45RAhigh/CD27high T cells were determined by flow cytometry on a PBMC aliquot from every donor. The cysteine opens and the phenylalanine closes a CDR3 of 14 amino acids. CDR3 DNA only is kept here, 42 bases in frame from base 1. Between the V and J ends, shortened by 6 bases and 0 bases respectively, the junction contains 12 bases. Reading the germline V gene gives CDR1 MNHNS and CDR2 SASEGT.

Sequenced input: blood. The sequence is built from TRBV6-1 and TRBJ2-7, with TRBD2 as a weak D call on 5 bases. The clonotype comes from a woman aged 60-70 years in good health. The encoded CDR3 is CASSRDPASYEQYF. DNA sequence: TGTGCCAGCAGCCGGGATCCTGCCTCCTACGAGCAGTACTTC.